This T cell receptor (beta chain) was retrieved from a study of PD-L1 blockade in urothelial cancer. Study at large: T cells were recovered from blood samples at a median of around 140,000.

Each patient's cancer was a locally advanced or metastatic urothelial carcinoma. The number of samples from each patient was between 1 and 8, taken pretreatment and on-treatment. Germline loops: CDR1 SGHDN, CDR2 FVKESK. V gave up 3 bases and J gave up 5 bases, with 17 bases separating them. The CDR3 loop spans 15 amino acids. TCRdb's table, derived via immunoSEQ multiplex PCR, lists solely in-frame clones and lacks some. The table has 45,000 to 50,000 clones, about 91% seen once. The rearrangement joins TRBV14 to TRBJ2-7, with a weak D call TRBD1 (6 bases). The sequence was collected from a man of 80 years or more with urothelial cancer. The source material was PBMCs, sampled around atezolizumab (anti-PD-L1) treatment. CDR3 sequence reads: CASSQMGHRDHEQYF. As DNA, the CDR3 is TGTGCCAGCAGCCAGATGGGCCACAGGGACCACGAGCAGTACTTC.